Below, one TCR beta chain is given with its context. Its antigen is not known. The CDR3 extends over 14 amino acids. The germline V gene encodes CDR1 MDHEN and CDR2 SYDVKM. The data are from a study of monozygotic twins with inflammatory bowel disease. Overall study findings and caveats: Especially with disease activity, IBD patients had fewer clonotypes in common with others than healthy twins did. No difference was seen in repertoire similarity between concordant and discordant twins, possibly from limited power.

TCRdb reprocessed the 5' RACE reads and reports one entry per CDR3 protein, with no DNA. This sample's table has under 150,000 distinct CDR3 sequences. The clonotype comes from a human donor with ulcerative colitis or Crohn's disease, or a healthy co-twin of an affected twin (not recorded which). This sequence joins TRBV28 and TRBJ2-5; TCRdb's D call, TRBD2, is unchecked because there is no DNA. The sample comprised blood. The CDR3 spells CASSFLGDSETQYF. Supplemented by reference TRBV28 and TRBJ2-5, the full variable domain reads DVKVTQSSRYLVKRTGEKVFLECVQDMDHENMFWYRQDPGLGLRLIYFSYDVKMKEKGDIPEGYSVSREKKERFSLILESASTNQTSMYLCASSFLGDSETQYFGPGTRLLVL.